These 9 T cell receptor beta chains were all obtained from the same sample, sequenced in a study of T cells in narcolepsy. Sequencing was performed with immunoSEQ multiplex PCR; in TCRdb, only in-frame clones are kept and a portion is missing. The sample includes about 40,000 clones, approximately 89% of them seen just once. Material for sequencing was CD45RA- memory CD4+ T cells from PBMCs. The receptors come from a human donor with narcolepsy.

This sequence joins TRBV7-3 and TRBJ2-3; the match to TRBD2 covers 8 bases. V lost 5 bases to trimming and J lost 4 bases; unmatched junction nucleotides: 8. The germline gives CDR1 SGHTA, CDR2 FQGTGA. This CDR3 comprises 15 residues. CDR3 nucleotide sequence: TGTGCCAGCAGCCTCGTGGCGGGGGGAGCAGATACGCAGTATTTT. This translates into CASSLVAGGADTQYF.

The rearrangement joins TRBV25-1 to TRBJ1-6; D not certain. This CDR3 has 13 amino acids. V was trimmed by 5 bases and J by 7 bases, leaving 9 bases between them. CDR1 MGHDK and CDR2 SYGVNS come from the germline V gene. The CDR3 bases are TGTGCCAGCAGTCCCGCGGGGAATTCACCCCTCCACTTT. Its translation: CASSPAGNSPLHF.

The V and J genes are TRBV11-1 and TRBJ2-5; D gene ambiguous. Trimming took off 4 bases at V and 5 bases at J, with 20 bases between the two ends. The V gene's germline CDR1 is SGHAT and CDR2 FQDESV (reference sequence). This CDR3 is 16 amino acids long. CDR3 amino acids: CASSSPSKWPEETQYF. In nucleotides, the CDR3 is TGTGCCAGCAGCTCCCCATCTAAGTGGCCAGAGGAGACCCAGTACTTC.

The chain has TRBV5-6 and TRBJ2-7; possibly TRBD1 or TRBD2 for D (5 bases each). V was shortened by 6 bases and J by 0 bases, with 13 bases between the two germline ends. CDR1 is SGHDT, CDR2 YYEEEE, per germline. The CDR3 runs to 14 residues. CDR3 residues: CASMGPDRSYEQYF. The CDR3 DNA sequence: TGTGCCAGCATGGGACCGGACCGCTCCTACGAGCAGTACTTC.

V usage is TRBV7-8 and J usage is TRBJ2-2; D is perhaps TRBD2 (5 bases). CDR3 size: 16 residues. The V gene's germline CDR1 is SGHVS and CDR2 FQNEAQ. V was pared by 5 bases and J by 0 bases, with 13 bases between. CDR3 DNA sequence: TGTGCCAGCAGCCCAACTTCCGGGACGAACACCGGGGAGCTGTTTTTT. Translating gives CASSPTSGTNTGELFF.

The rearrangement joins TRBV19 to TRBJ2-7, with a possible D match to TRBD2 (6 bases). Germline CDR1 LNHDA, CDR2 SQIVND (reference sequence). With 5 bases removed from V and 7 bases from J, the gap between germline ends came to 18 bases. This CDR3 has 14 amino acids. CDR3 sequence: CASSLIGGAREQYF. The CDR3, as DNA: TGTGCCAGTAGTTTGATTGGAGGGGCTAGGGAGCAGTACTTC. The entire variable domain, with the rest obtained from reference TRBV19 and TRBJ2-7, is as follows: DGGITQSPKYLFRKEGQNVTLSCEQNLNHDAMYWYRQDPGQGLRLIYYSQIVNDFQKGDIAEGYSVSREKKESFPLTVTSAQKNPTAFYLCASSLIGGAREQYFGPGTRLTVT.

The genes are TRBV28 and TRBJ2-1; 8 positions match TRBD2. CDR1 is MDHEN and CDR2 is SYDVKM in the germline V gene. V lost 4 bases and J lost 7; bases outside the gene matches: 12. CDR3 length: 16 amino acids. Here the CDR3 DNA reads TGTGCCAGCAGTTCAATCAAAGCGGGAGAGCTTAATGAGCAGTTCTTC. Its protein is CASSSIKAGELNEQFF. Variable domain in full (rest from reference TRBV28 and TRBJ2-1): DVKVTQSSRYLVKRTGEKVFLECVQDMDHENMFWYRQDPGLGLRLIYFSYDVKMKEKGDIPEGYSVSREKKERFSLILESASTNQTSMYLCASSSIKAGELNEQFFGPGTRLTVL.

The chain carries TRBV10-3 and TRBJ1-4, with TRBD1 as a possible D gene (5 bases). The CDR3 sequence is 13 residues long. Germline CDR1 and CDR2: ENHRY and SYGVKD. Trimming took off 11 bases at V and 5 bases at J, with 15 bases between the two ends. The CDR3 here is CASRGEGNEKLFF. The DNA for the CDR3 is TGTGCCTCCCGGGGGGAAGGGAATGAAAAACTGTTTTTT.

As for this clone: The identical CDR3 is also encoded by other nucleotide sequences in the sample. This rearrangement joins TRBV7-9 to TRBJ2-1; 16 positions match TRBD2. The CDR3 has 17 amino acids. CDR1 and CDR2 from the germline V gene are SEHNR and FQNEAQ (reference sequence). Trimming cost V 5 bases and J 8 bases; bases outside gene matches: 9. This CDR3 reads CASSLGTSGRGMDEQFF. DNA for the CDR3: TGTGCCAGCAGCCTAGGGACTAGCGGGAGGGGGATGGATGAGCAGTTCTTC.